This entry is about one T cell receptor (beta chain). Its matching antigen is unknown. A junction boundary mismatches the germline segment, possibly from a read error. Constant-region priming of about 520 ng total RNA yielded TCR beta cDNA. For TCR beta, libraries were produced by three nested multiplex PCR rounds using slightly modified ARM-PCR. TRBV1-TRBV30 forward primers and a C-beta reverse primer were used in the first two PCR rounds, which each ran for 10 cycles. TCRdb ran MiXCR on the multiplex PCR reads and lists one entry per CDR3 protein. The table has roughly 200,000 distinct CDR3 sequences, 85% seen once. The sample originates from a study of tumor-infiltrating lymphocytes in primary liver carcinoma. The CDR3 consists of 16 residues. Germline V gene sequence: CDR1 MDHEN, CDR2 SYDVKM. Co-extraction of RNA and DNA was performed on about 20-32 mg of unsorted bulk tissue. Chronic HBV infection affected patients, none of whom had received treatment.

Study-level findings and limits: Present in all five tumor regions were only about 7.5-24% of the top clones.

Sequenced material: tumor tissue from primary liver carcinoma. This TCR came from a man between 35 and 55 years old with primary liver carcinoma and hepatitis B virus infection. V usage is TRBV28 and J usage is TRBJ2-1, with TRBD2 as a possible D gene (6 bases). CDR3 loop: CSSWGSYGGLYNEQFF. The CDR3 DNA is TGTTCCAGCTGGGGTTCTTATGGGGGACTCTACAATGAGCAGTTCTTC.